These 2 T cell receptor beta chains were all obtained from the same sample, sequenced in a study of blood T cell repertoires in COVID-19. Clones were read by immunoSEQ multiplex PCR, and TCRdb kept only the in-frame ones, dropping some. The sample yields about 370,000 clones, 80% to 90% seen once. Sequenced sample: peripheral blood. The source of these receptors is a woman aged 25-40 years with COVID-19, enrolled during active disease.

This chain connects TRBV28 to TRBJ2-1; weak D call: TRBD2 (5 bases). The germline gives CDR1 MDHEN, CDR2 SYDVKM. V shed 6 bases and J shed 5 bases, with 14 bases lying between them. This CDR3 region has 14 residues. CDR3 DNA: TGTGCCAGCAGCGGAGTAGGACTCAACAATGAGCAGTTCTTC. Translated: CASSGVGLNNEQFF.

The rearrangement links TRBV7-9 to TRBJ2-2; TRBD2 aligns across 10 bases. The V gene's germline CDR1 is SEHNR and CDR2 FQNEAQ (reference sequence). V shed 5 bases and J 1 base; nucleotides not matched to a gene: 13. This CDR3 region has 19 residues. The DNA of the CDR3 is TGTGCCAGCAGCCCGAGGGAGGCTAGCGGGAGAATGAACACCGGGGAGCTGTTTTTT. It encodes CASSPREASGRMNTGELFF.